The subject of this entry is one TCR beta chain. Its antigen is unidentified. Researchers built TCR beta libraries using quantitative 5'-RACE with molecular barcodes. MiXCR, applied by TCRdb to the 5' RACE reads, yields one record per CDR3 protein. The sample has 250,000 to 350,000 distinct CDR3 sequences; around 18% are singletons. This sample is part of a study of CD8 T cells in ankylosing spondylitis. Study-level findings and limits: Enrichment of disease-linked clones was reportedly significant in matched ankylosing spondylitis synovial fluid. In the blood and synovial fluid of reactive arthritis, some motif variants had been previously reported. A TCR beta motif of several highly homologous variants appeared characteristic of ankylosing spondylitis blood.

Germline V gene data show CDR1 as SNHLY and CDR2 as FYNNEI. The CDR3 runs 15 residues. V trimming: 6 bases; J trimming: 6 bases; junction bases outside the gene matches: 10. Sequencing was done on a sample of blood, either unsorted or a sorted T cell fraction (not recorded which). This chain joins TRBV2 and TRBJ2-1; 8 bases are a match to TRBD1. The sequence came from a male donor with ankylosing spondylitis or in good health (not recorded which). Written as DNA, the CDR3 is TGTGCCAGCAGCGCCTCCGGGACAGGCTTCAATGAGCAGTTCTTC. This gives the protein CASSASGTGFNEQFF.